This is a list of T cell receptor beta chains from one sample in a study of patients and donors after allogeneic stem cell transplantation. A single record per CDR3 protein comes from TCRdb applying MiXCR to the RT-PCR reads. Altogether more than 850,000 distinct CDR3 sequences are present, more than 15% being singletons, with the ten largest covering 5.5% to 6.5%. Sequenced input: blood, either unsorted or a sorted T cell fraction (not recorded which). The receptors were sampled from a human donor who was either an allogeneic HSCT recipient or a stem cell or donor lymphocyte infusion donor (not recorded which). It is not recorded whose cells these are; they may come from a transplant donor. Both conserved end residues are part of each CDR3. A D gene is named only where the DNA matches it firmly. Clone size is shown for a subset of rows, as once, few, many or a class of expanded clone.

-	TRBV30	-	TRBJ2-7	TGTGCCTGGAGTGTACGCCGGGCTCGAAACGAGCAGTACTTC	CAWSVRRARNEQYF
many	TRBV5-1	TRBD2	TRBJ2-1	TGCGCCAGCAGCTTGGGACTAGCGGGAGGGTTCGGGAACAATGAGCAGTTCTTC	CASSLGLAGGFGNNEQFF
-	TRBV20-1	-	TRBJ1-2	TGCAGTGCTAGACCCATCGGGGGAGCCTACGATGGCTACACCTTC	CSARPIGGAYDGYTF
-	TRBV10-3	-	TRBJ2-6	TGTGCCGGAGGGACAGAGAGCTCTGGGGCCAACGTCCTGACTTTC	CAGGTESSGANVLTF
-	TRBV21-1	-	TRBJ2-5	TGTGCCAGCAGCAAGGGAAGGACGGAGAGCCAAGAGACCCAGTACTTC	CASSKGRTESQETQYF
few	TRBV7-6	TRBD1	TRBJ1-4	TGTGCCAGCGCCGACAGGGGGCATATTAATGAAAAACTGTTTTTT	CASADRGHINEKLFF
few	TRBV12-3/TRBV12-4	-	TRBJ1-5	TGTGCCAGCAGCCGGGATGGACGGGGAAATCAGCCCCAGCATTTT	CASSRDGRGNQPQHF
few	TRBV6-5	TRBD1	TRBJ1-2	TGTGCCAGCAGTTCATCCAGGGGGGACTATGGCTACACCTTC	CASSSSRGDYGYTF
-	TRBV25-1	-	TRBJ2-3	TGTGCCAGCAGTGAGGCAGCCCCTTTCGATACGCAGTATTTT	CASSEAAPFDTQYF
-	TRBV29-1	-	TRBJ2-7	TGCAGCGTTGAAGGGGGGTTCGGATCCGAGCAGTACTTC	CSVEGGFGSEQYF